These T cell receptor beta chains were read from a single sample in a study of beta chain features in type 1 diabetes. Data came from immunoSEQ multiplex PCR; TCRdb stores just in-frame clones and leaves some out. The data show 400,000 to 550,000 clones, roughly 11% seen once. The sequencing sample was made of naive CD4+ T cells from blood. These receptors were taken from a woman aged 18-35 years in good health. CDR3s include the opening cysteine and the closing phenylalanine or tryptophan. The order of the fields is V gene, D gene, clone size, CDR3 length, CDR3 protein. D genes are given only for firm matches. Size is stated for part of the rows, as once, few or many counts, or as a class when the clone is expanded.

TRBV7-2 | . | few | 14 | CASSLQGGNTEAFF
TRBV7-6 | . | . | 15 | CASKPRPLSYNEQFF
TRBV18 | . | few | 14 | CASTPRGYTDTQYF
TRBV7-2 | . | . | 14 | CASSERSNTGELFF
TRBV6-5 | . | . | 14 | CASSYQLGVETQYF
TRBV29-1 | . | few | 10 | CSGANSGAFF
TRBV27 | . | . | 14 | CASSFSRLRDTQYF
TRBV7-9 | . | . | 15 | CASSFIGPGNNEQFF
TRBV9 | . | . | 13 | CASSAEEGTEAFF
TRBV6-5 | TRBD1 | . | 13 | CASSLTGTYEQYF
TRBV5-4 | . | few | 13 | CASSLGVQETQYF
TRBV10-3 | . | . | 13 | CAISIQGRETQYF
TRBV14 | . | . | 16 | CASSQDLIRGQETQYF
TRBV7-9 | . | few | 14 | CASSLDLVTDTQYF